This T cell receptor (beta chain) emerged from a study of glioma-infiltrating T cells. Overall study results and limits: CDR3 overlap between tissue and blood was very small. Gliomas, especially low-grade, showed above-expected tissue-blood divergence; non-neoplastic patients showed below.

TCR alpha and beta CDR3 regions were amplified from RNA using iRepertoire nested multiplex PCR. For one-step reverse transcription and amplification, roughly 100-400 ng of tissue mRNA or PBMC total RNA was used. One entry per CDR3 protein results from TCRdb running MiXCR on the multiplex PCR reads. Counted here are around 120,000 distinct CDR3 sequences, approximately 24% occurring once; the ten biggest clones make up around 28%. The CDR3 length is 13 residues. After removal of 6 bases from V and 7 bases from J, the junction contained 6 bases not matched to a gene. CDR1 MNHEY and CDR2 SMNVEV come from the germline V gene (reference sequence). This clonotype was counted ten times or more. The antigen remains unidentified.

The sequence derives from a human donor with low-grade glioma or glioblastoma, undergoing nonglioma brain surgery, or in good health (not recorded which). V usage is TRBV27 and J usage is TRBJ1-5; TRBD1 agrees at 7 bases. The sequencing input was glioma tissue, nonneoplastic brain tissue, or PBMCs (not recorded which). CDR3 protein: CASRPTGFQPQHF. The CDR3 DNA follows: TGTGCCAGCAGGCCGACAGGGTTCCAGCCCCAGCATTTT.